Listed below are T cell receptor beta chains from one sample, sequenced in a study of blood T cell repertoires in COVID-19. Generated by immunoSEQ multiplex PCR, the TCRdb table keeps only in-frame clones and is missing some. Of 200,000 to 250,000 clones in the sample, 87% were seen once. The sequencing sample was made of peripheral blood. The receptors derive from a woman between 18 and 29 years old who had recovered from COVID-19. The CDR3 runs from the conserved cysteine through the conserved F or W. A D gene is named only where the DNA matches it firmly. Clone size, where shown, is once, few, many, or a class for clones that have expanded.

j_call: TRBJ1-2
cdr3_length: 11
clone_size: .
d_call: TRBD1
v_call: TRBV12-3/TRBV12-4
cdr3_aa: CASSTGAGYTF
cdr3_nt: TGTGCCAGCAGTACAGGGGCCGGCTACACCTTC

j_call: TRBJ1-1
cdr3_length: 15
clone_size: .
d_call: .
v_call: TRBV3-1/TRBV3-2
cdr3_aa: CARRGIRGKNTEAFF
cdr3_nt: TGTGCCAGGCGGGGGATCAGGGGTAAGAACACTGAAGCTTTCTTT

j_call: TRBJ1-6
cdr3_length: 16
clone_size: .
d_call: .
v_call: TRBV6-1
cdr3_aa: CASSEAGGRGNSPLHF
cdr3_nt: TGTGCCAGCAGTGAAGCGGGAGGGAGAGGGAATTCACCCCTCCACTTT

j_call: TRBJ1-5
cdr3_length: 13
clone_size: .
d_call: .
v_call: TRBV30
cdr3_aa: CAWSGSSNQPQHF
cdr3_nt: TGTGCCTGGAGTGGTAGCAGCAATCAGCCCCAGCATTTT

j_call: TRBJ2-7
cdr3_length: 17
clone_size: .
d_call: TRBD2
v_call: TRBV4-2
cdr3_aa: CASSLRRGLAGSYEQYF
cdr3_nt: TGTGCCAGCAGCCTAAGAAGGGGACTAGCGGGATCCTACGAGCAGTACTTC

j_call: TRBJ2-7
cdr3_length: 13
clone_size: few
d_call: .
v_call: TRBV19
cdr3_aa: CASSPATVYEQYF
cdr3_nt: TGTGCCAGTAGTCCAGCGACTGTCTACGAGCAGTACTTC

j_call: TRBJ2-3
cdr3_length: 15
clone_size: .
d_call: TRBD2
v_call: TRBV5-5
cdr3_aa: CASSLEASGSYTQYF
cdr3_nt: TGTGCCAGCAGCTTGGAAGCTAGCGGGAGTTATACGCAGTATTTT

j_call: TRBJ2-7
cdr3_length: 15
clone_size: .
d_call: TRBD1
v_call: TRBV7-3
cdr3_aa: CASSPSGTENYEQYF
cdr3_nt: TGTGCCAGCAGCCCATCCGGGACAGAGAACTACGAGCAGTACTTC

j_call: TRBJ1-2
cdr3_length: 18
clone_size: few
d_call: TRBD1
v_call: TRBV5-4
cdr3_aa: CASSDRDRGLVDTYGYTF
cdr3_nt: TGTGCCAGCAGCGACCGGGACAGGGGGCTTGTAGATACCTATGGCTACACCTTC

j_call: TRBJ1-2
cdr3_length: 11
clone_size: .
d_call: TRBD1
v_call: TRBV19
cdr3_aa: CASGTAYGYTF
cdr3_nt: TGTGCCAGCGGGACAGCTTATGGCTACACCTTC

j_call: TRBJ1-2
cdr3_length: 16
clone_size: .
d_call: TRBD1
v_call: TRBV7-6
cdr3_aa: CASSESGTGISYGYTF
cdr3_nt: TGTGCCAGCAGCGAATCCGGGACAGGGATTTCCTATGGCTACACCTTC

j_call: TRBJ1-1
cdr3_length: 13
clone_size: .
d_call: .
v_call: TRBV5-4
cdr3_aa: CASSNRVGTEAFF
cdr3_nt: TGTGCCAGCAGTAACAGAGTGGGCACTGAAGCTTTCTTT

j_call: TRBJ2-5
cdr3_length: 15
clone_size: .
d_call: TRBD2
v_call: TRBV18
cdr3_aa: CASSTSGRVQETQYF
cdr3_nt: TGTGCCAGCTCAACTAGCGGGAGGGTACAAGAGACCCAGTACTTC

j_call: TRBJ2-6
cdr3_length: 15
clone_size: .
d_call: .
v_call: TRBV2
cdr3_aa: CASSEVRAGANVLTF
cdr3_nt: TGTGCCAGCAGTGAGGTCAGGGCTGGGGCCAACGTCCTGACTTTC

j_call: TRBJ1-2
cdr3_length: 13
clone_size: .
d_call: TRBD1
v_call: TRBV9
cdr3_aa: CASSAGQLYGYTF
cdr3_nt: TGTGCCAGCAGCGCGGGACAGTTATATGGCTACACCTTC

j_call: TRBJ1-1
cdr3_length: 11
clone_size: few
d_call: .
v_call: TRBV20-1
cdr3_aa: CSANQGRKAFF
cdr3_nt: TGCAGTGCTAATCAGGGTAGGAAAGCTTTCTTT

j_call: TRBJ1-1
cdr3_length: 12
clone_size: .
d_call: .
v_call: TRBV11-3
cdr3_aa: CASKGQNTEAFF
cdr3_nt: TGTGCCAGCAAGGGACAGAACACTGAAGCTTTCTTT